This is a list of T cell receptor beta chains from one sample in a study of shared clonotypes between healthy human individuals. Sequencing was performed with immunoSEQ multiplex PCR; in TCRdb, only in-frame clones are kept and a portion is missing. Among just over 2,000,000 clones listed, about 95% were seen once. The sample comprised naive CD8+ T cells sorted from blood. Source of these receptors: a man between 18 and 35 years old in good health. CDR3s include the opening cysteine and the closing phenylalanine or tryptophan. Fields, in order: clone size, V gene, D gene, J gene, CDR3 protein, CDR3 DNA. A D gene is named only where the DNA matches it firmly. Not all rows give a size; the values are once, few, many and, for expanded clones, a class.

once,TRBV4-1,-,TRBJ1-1,CASSQQGMNTEAFF,TGCGCCAGCAGCCAACAGGGTATGAACACTGAAGCTTTCTTT
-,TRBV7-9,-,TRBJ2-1,CASSQDTGVYNEQFF,TGCGCCAGCAGCCAAGATACGGGAGTCTACAATGAGCAGTTCTTC
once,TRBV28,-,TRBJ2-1,CASSLRYNEQFF,TGTGCCAGCAGTTTGAGGTACAATGAGCAGTTCTTC
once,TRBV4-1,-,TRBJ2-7,CASSQDSSIGEQYF,TGCGCCAGCAGCCAAGATTCCAGCATCGGCGAGCAGTACTTC
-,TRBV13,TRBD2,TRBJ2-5,CATSQGSGGQETQYF,TGTGCCACCTCTCAGGGGAGCGGGGGGCAAGAGACCCAGTACTTC
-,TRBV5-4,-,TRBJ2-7,CASSWDSYEQYF,TGTGCCAGCAGCTGGGACTCCTACGAGCAGTACTTC
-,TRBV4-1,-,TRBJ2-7,CASSQGFSYEQYF,TGCGCCAGCAGCCAGGGATTTTCCTACGAGCAGTACTTC
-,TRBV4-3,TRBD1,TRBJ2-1,CASSQDFGKTGYRDEQFF,TGCGCCAGCAGCCAAGATTTTGGGAAGACAGGGTATAGAGATGAGCAGTTCTTC
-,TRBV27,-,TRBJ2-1,CASSFTASYNEQFF,TGTGCCAGCAGTTTTACAGCATCCTACAATGAGCAGTTCTTC
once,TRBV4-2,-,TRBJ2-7,CASSQGRGTYEQYF,TGTGCCAGCAGCCAAGGAAGGGGTACCTACGAGCAGTACTTC
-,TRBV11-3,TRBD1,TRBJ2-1,CASSPRTGVNEQFF,TGTGCCAGCAGCCCCCGGACAGGGGTCAATGAGCAGTTCTTC
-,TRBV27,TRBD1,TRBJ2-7,CASSLLGQGYEQYF,TGTGCCAGCAGTCTATTGGGACAGGGGTACGAGCAGTACTTC
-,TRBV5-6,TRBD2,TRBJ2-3,CASSLLSGGTDTQYF,TGTGCCAGCAGCTTGCTAAGCGGGGGGACAGATACGCAGTATTTT